Below, 28 T cell receptor beta chains from the same sample are listed, as sequenced in a study of shared clonotypes between healthy human individuals. Sequencing used immunoSEQ multiplex PCR; TCRdb keeps in-frame clones, though not all of them. The sample comprises 900,000 to 1,200,000 clones, 70% to 80% of which are singletons, and 0.5% to 0.65% rests with the top ten. Sequencing input: memory CD4+ T cells from PBMCs. Subset given: CD45RA-negative fraction. Receptors originate from a man aged 18 to 29 in good health. Some clones in this sample may be carry-over from other donors' samples.

This sequence joins TRBV5-4 and TRBJ2-7, with TRBD1 matching over 9 bases. The CDR3 has 15 residues. Trimming removed 0 bases from V and 9 bases from J; junction bases left unmatched: 10. The germline V gene has CDR1 SGHNT and CDR2 YYREEE (reference sequence). The CDR3 DNA reads as TGTGCCAGCAGCTTGGCCGGACAGGGGCCGGGCGGGCAGTACTTC. It codes for CASSLAGQGPGGQYF.

The genes are TRBV5-4 and TRBJ1-5; 7 bases align to TRBD1. The CDR3 has 13 amino acids. Losses at the gene ends were 2 bases for V and 7 bases for J; bases not matched to a gene: 3. CDR1 and CDR2 (germline): SGHNT, YYREEE (reference sequence). DNA of the CDR3: TGTGCCAGCAGCTTCCAGGGGGACCAGCCCCAGCATTTT. Its protein is CASSFQGDQPQHF.

The chain couples TRBV19 to TRBJ2-7; TRBD1 aligns across 7 bases. The CDR3 is made up of 15 amino acids. After removal of 5 bases from V and 3 bases from J, the junction contained 10 bases not matched to a gene. Germline CDR1 LNHDA, CDR2 SQIVND (reference sequence). The CDR3 nucleotides read TGTGCCAGTAGTCTGGGACAGAGATTTAACTACGAGCAGTACTTC. It is translated as CASSLGQRFNYEQYF.

The chain links TRBV19 to TRBJ1-5; 9 bases agree with TRBD1. CDR3 size: 15 residues. V trimming: 3 bases; J trimming: 9 bases; junction bases outside the gene matches: 9. Germline V CDR1 and CDR2: LNHDA, SQIVND (reference sequence). The CDR3 reads CASSIPGQGNGPQHF. CDR3 DNA sequence: TGTGCCAGTAGTATCCCCGGACAGGGGAATGGGCCCCAGCATTTT.

The chain uses TRBV7-6 and TRBJ2-1; the D is unclear. CDR1 SGHVS and CDR2 FNYEAQ come from the germline V gene. V gave up 8 bases and J gave up 5 bases, with 16 bases separating them. The CDR3 runs 14 residues. In DNA form, the CDR3 reads TGTGCCAGCGGCCTCTACCCCACGGACAATGAGCAGTTCTTC. Translation gives CASGLYPTDNEQFF.

The chain joins TRBV6-1 to TRBJ2-7, with 7 nucleotides matching TRBD1. V lost 4 bases to trimming and J lost 6 bases; unmatched junction nucleotides: 3. The germline V gene has CDR1 MNHNS and CDR2 SASEGT. CDR3 length: 12 amino acids. The CDR3 DNA reads TGTGCCAGCAGTGTCTACAGGGGCGAGCAGTACTTC. It translates to CASSVYRGEQYF.

This chain links TRBV25-1 with TRBJ2-4; 8 nucleotides agree with TRBD1. This CDR3 is 14 amino acids long. Looked up from germline, CDR1 is MGHDK and CDR2 is SYGVNS. V lost 6 bases to trimming and J lost 8 bases; unmatched junction nucleotides: 9. CDR3 nucleotides: TGTGCCAGCAGAAACCAGGGGGCGGAGGACATTCAGTACTTC. Protein: CASRNQGAEDIQYF.

This sequence joins TRBV7-3 and TRBJ2-1; perhaps TRBD1 as D (5 bases). The CDR3 covers 13 residues. V lost 3 bases, J lost 5 bases, and 8 bases lay in between. Germline V gives CDR1 SGHTA, CDR2 FQGTGA. The CDR3 nucleotides are TGTGCCAGCAGCTTTGACAGCCACAATGAGCAGTTCTTC. It is translated as CASSFDSHNEQFF.

The CDR3 bases are TGTGCCAGCTCACAATCAGGGGCCCTATCTGGAAACACCATATATTTT. Amino acid sequence: CASSQSGALSGNTIYF. V is TRBV18 and J is TRBJ1-3; a weak D match, TRBD1 (6 bases). Germline CDR1 reads KGHSH; CDR2 reads LQKENI. V lost 4 bases, J lost 1 base, and 14 bases lay in between. This CDR3 has 16 residues.

This clone has a single count. The genes are TRBV7-3 and TRBJ2-1, with TRBD2 matching 11 bases. This CDR3 is 17 amino acids long. Per the germline V gene, CDR1 is SGHTA and CDR2 is FQGTGA. Unmatched junction bases numbered 8, after V lost 0 bases and J lost 7 bases. The DNA of the CDR3 is TGTGCCAGCAGCTTAACGGGTTTTGCTAGCGGGAGGAATGAGCAGTTCTTC. Protein: CASSLTGFASGRNEQFF.

The chain couples TRBV2 to TRBJ2-5, with D maybe TRBD2 (6 bases). CDR3 length: 14 amino acids. Trimming shortened V by 7 bases and J by 5 bases, and 17 bases separated the two germline ends. Germline loops: CDR1 SNHLY, CDR2 FYNNEI. The CDR3 reads CASTYGGSRETQYF. CDR3 coding DNA: TGTGCCAGCACCTATGGGGGGAGCCGGGAGACCCAGTACTTC.

The gene calls are TRBV28 and TRBJ2-7, with 8 bases that match TRBD1. Trimming cost V 1 base and J 6 bases; bases outside gene matches: 5. The CDR3 loop spans 14 amino acids. Germline V gives CDR1 MDHEN, CDR2 SYDVKM. The CDR3 reads CASSLLGQATEQYF. CDR3 bases: TGTGCCAGCAGTTTATTGGGACAGGCCACCGAGCAGTACTTC.

The V and J genes are TRBV7-3 and TRBJ2-5; D remains ambiguous. CDR3 length equals 13 residues. The V gene lost 1 base and the J gene lost 5 bases, with 8 bases spanning the gap. The V gene's germline CDR1 is SGHTA and CDR2 FQGTGA. The CDR3 loop reads CASSLNAGETQYF. The CDR3 coding sequence is TGTGCCAGCAGCTTAAATGCCGGGGAGACCCAGTACTTC.

V gene TRBV29-1 combines with J gene TRBJ2-1; no definite D call. Germline V CDR1 and CDR2: SQVTM, ANQGSEA. V lost 4 bases to trimming and J lost 5 bases, with 12 bases between them. The CDR3 spans 13 residues. For the CDR3, the DNA is TGCAGCGTTGTGGTGCTTGCCGACAATGAGCAGTTCTTC. Protein sequence: CSVVVLADNEQFF.

The rearrangement joins TRBV6-5 to TRBJ2-7; TRBD1 is a possible D gene (5 bases). The CDR3 runs 11 residues. Trimming cost V 10 bases and J 11 bases, with 18 bases left between them. CDR1 is MNHEY, CDR2 SVGAGI, per germline. The CDR3 is CATRAQGKEYF. The CDR3 region has the DNA TGTGCCACCCGGGCGCAGGGCAAGGAGTACTTC.

The J gene is TRBJ1-1, the V gene TRBV29-1; 8 bases are shared with TRBD1. Unmatched junction bases numbered 7, after V lost 3 bases and J lost 4 bases. The germline V gene has CDR1 SQVTM and CDR2 ANQGSEA. CDR3 size: 14 residues. The CDR3 DNA follows: TGCAGCGTTGATGGCAGGGGGCTGGGCACTGAAGCTTTCTTT. Protein: CSVDGRGLGTEAFF.

V and J are TRBV30 and TRBJ1-5, with D perhaps matching TRBD1 (5 bases). The CDR3 is 14 amino acids. CDR1 is GTSNPN and CDR2 is SVGIG in the germline V gene (reference sequence). The V gene lost 3 bases and the J gene lost 2 bases, with 11 bases spanning the gap. Written as DNA, the CDR3 is TGTGCCTGGAGGGGTCTGGGGGGCAATCAGCCCCAGCATTTT. Its translation: CAWRGLGGNQPQHF.

J is TRBJ2-5 and V is TRBV5-1, with TRBD1 matching 9 bases. TRBJ2-7 matches the DNA end more closely, so the J call is doubtful. CDR3 length: 14 residues. The germline V gene has CDR1 SGHRS and CDR2 YFSETQ. As DNA, the CDR3 is TGCGCCAGCAGAACCGGGACAGGGAACTACGAGCAGTACTTC. Amino acid sequence: CASRTGTGNYEQYF.

In its sample, this clone was seen once. This rearrangement joins TRBV11-3 to TRBJ2-5; 8 bases line up with TRBD1. CDR3 length: 15 amino acids. The germline CDR1 and CDR2 sequences are SGHNT and YENEEA. Trimming at V came to 5 bases and at J to 5 bases, leaving 10 bases not matched to a gene. CDR3 bases: TGTGCCAGCAGCCCTTACAGGGGGATGGGGGAGACCCAGTACTTC. It encodes CASSPYRGMGETQYF.

This chain joins TRBV5-1 and TRBJ2-3, with 9 bases matching TRBD2. The CDR3 sequence is 14 residues long. With V trimmed by 2 bases and J by 6 bases, 4 bases remained unmatched. CDR1 is SGHRS and CDR2 is YFSETQ in the germline V gene. As DNA, the CDR3 is TGCGCCAGCAGCTTAGGCGGGGGGGACGATACGCAGTATTTT. It specifies CASSLGGGDDTQYF.

CDR3 sequence: CASSQSGGSSYEQYF. The CDR3 bases are TGCGCCAGCAGCCAGTCTGGCGGGAGCTCCTACGAGCAGTACTTC. The gene calls are TRBV4-1 and TRBJ2-7, with 7 bases lining up with TRBD2. The CDR3 is 15 amino acids. From germline, CDR1 is MGHRA and CDR2 YSYEKL. V shed 3 bases, J shed 0 bases, and the junction held 5 bases outside the gene matches.

V usage is TRBV5-1 and J usage is TRBJ2-7; 8 bases agree with TRBD1. The CDR3 loop spans 13 amino acids. Germline CDR1 reads SGHRS; CDR2 reads YFSETQ. After removal of 5 bases from V and 3 bases from J, the junction contained 4 bases not matched to a gene. CDR3: CASRSDRDYEQYF. CDR3 in DNA: TGCGCCAGCAGATCGGACAGGGACTACGAGCAGTACTTC.

The chain recombines TRBV25-1 with TRBJ2-2; TRBD2 is a possible D gene (5 bases). The length of the CDR3 is 14 residues. V lost 2 bases, J lost 5 bases, and 9 bases lay in between. Looked up from germline, CDR1 is MGHDK and CDR2 is SYGVNS. The CDR3, as DNA: TGTGCCAGCAGTGAAGAGGGAAGAACCGGGGAGCTGTTTTTT. Protein sequence: CASSEEGRTGELFF.

This clone was recorded once. The V and J genes are TRBV28 and TRBJ2-5; TRBD2 aligns across 10 bases. The CDR3 sequence is 16 residues long. With 7 bases clipped from V and 5 bases from J, the junction kept 13 bases outside the gene matches. The V gene's germline CDR1 is MDHEN and CDR2 SYDVKM. DNA of the CDR3: TGTGCCAGCAATCCCTCGCTAGCGGGGGACGGCGAGACCCAGTACTTC. It is translated as CASNPSLAGDGETQYF. The full variable domain, rest sourced from reference TRBV28 and TRBJ2-5, is DVKVTQSSRYLVKRTGEKVFLECVQDMDHENMFWYRQDPGLGLRLIYFSYDVKMKEKGDIPEGYSVSREKKERFSLILESASTNQTSMYLCASNPSLAGDGETQYFGPGTRLLVL.

The chain joins TRBV5-4 to TRBJ2-2; weak D call: TRBD1 (5 bases). The CDR3 extends over 15 amino acids. V dropped 4 bases and J dropped 1 base, with 11 bases sitting between them. Per the germline V gene, CDR1 is SGHNT and CDR2 is YYREEE (reference sequence). The CDR3 DNA is TGTGCCAGCAGCCCCCAGGGTGGGAACACCGGGGAGCTGTTTTTT. This sequence encodes CASSPQGGNTGELFF.

The CDR3 DNA reads as TGTGCCAGCAGTCGGACAGGGGTCGTAGATACGCAGTATTTT. This gives the protein CASSRTGVVDTQYF. The chain uses TRBV28 and TRBJ2-3; TRBD1 aligns across 9 bases. The germline V gene encodes CDR1 MDHEN and CDR2 SYDVKM. CDR3 length: 14 residues. V was pared by 5 bases and J by 5 bases, with 5 bases of the junction left unmatched. The whole variable domain, remainder taken from reference TRBV28 and TRBJ2-3, is DVKVTQSSRYLVKRTGEKVFLECVQDMDHENMFWYRQDPGLGLRLIYFSYDVKMKEKGDIPEGYSVSREKKERFSLILESASTNQTSMYLCASSRTGVVDTQYFGPGTRLTVL.

V gene TRBV29-1 combines with J gene TRBJ1-2; TRBD1 matches at 7 bases. The germline gives CDR1 SQVTM, CDR2 ANQGSEA. This CDR3 is built from 16 residues. J lost 4 bases, V lost 7 bases, and 18 bases had no gene match. The DNA of the CDR3 is TGCAGCGCCACACCCGGGGCAGGAGGGGGCGGCTATGGCTACACCTTC. This encodes CSATPGAGGGGYGYTF.

Of note for this clone: This may arise from a read error, as a much more abundant clone is one base away. The chain couples TRBV7-2 to TRBJ1-1; D is ambiguous. Deletions cut 5 bases from V and 2 bases from J, with 6 bases between. This CDR3 region has 12 residues. Looked up from germline, CDR1 is SGHTA and CDR2 is FQGNSA. CDR3 region: CASSQPNTEAFF. In nucleotides, the CDR3 is TGTGCCAGCAGCCAGCCTAACACTGAAGCTTTCTTT.